This T cell receptor beta chain was obtained from a study of T-cell memory formation after mild COVID-19. In the study overall: In these data, TCR clusters were largely donor specific. Overall study findings and caveats: Cross-reactive memory seemingly joined, as some responding clones were found in pre-infection memory. The CD4+ clones that contracted clustered mainly within CM and EM, and the CD8+ clones concentrated in EMRA.

This CDR3 spans 11 amino acids. Germline V lookup: CDR1 DFQATT, CDR2 SNEGSKA (reference sequence). V shed 8 bases and J shed 6 bases, with 13 bases lying between them. Each CDR3 protein is one row after TCRdb ran MiXCR on the 5' RACE reads. This sample carries about 270,000 distinct CDR3 sequences, roughly 16% of them seen once, and the ten largest clones take more than 20%. A note on this clonotype: The target antigen is unknown.

The receptor comes from a man younger than 35 who had mild COVID-19 (a few samples of this study predate the infection). Cell type and time point are not known. Sequenced: PBMCs or a T cell subset sorted from them (not recorded which). This chain joins TRBV20-1 and TRBJ2-5; D is possibly TRBD2 (6 bases). This chain's CDR3 is CSPLATQTQYF. The CDR3 DNA sequence: TGCAGTCCCCTAGCGACGCAGACCCAGTACTTC.